This T cell receptor (beta chain) is from a study of shared T cell receptors in the human thymus. V lost 1 base and J 0 bases, leaving 4 bases between the germline ends. This CDR3 comprises 14 residues. In germline, CDR1 is SGHKS, CDR2 YYEKEE (reference sequence). TCRdb's copy holds only in-frame clones and misses some; the assay was immunoSEQ multiplex PCR. The table lists hundreds of thousands of clones, around 87% of them singletons. The same specimen was also included in a second study, on human thymus T cells. From that report: Apparent bias marked the V and J gene usage of thymic and blood repertoires.

Material: thymocytes. The origin of this receptor is a boy younger than two with a congenital heart defect. The rearrangement uses TRBV5-5 and TRBJ2-2; D unresolved. The CDR3 region has the DNA TGTGCCAGCAGCTTGTCAACGAACACCGGGGAGCTGTTTTTT. Its protein is CASSLSTNTGELFF.